The 26 T cell receptor beta chains presented below share a single source sample, sequenced in a study of beta chain features in type 1 diabetes. Expressed TCRB transcripts were sequenced, since all the RNA that had been isolated was reverse transcribed. Profiling relied on immunoSEQ multiplex PCR, and the TCRdb table lists in-frame clones only, not all of them. The table shows hundreds of thousands of clones, with roughly a sixth occurring only once. The specimen sequenced was naive CD4+ T cells from blood. These receptors were collected from a man younger than 35 in good health.

This sequence joins TRBV28 and TRBJ2-1; D is perhaps TRBD1 or TRBD2 (6 bases each). Germline loops: CDR1 MDHEN, CDR2 SYDVKM. Trimming shortened V by 7 bases and J by 0 bases, and 13 bases separated the two germline ends. There are 15 residues in the CDR3. CDR3 sequence reads: CASTHGGFSYNEQFF. CDR3 sequence (DNA): TGTGCCAGCACACACGGGGGCTTCTCCTACAATGAGCAGTTCTTC. The full variable domain, with the rest looked up from reference TRBV28 and TRBJ2-1, is DVKVTQSSRYLVKRTGEKVFLECVQDMDHENMFWYRQDPGLGLRLIYFSYDVKMKEKGDIPEGYSVSREKKERFSLILESASTNQTSMYLCASTHGGFSYNEQFFGPGTRLTVL.

This clone has a handful of counts. J is TRBJ2-5 and V is TRBV7-9, with D possibly matching TRBD1 (6 bases). Per the germline V gene, CDR1 is SEHNR and CDR2 is FQNEAQ (reference sequence). V was shortened by 5 bases and J by 4 bases, with 14 bases between the two germline ends. The CDR3 is 14 amino acids. Here the CDR3 DNA reads TGTGCCAGCAGCCTGGACAGAAGTGGAGAGACCCAGTACTTC. It specifies CASSLDRSGETQYF.

The gene calls are TRBV6-6 and TRBJ2-1, with D perhaps matching TRBD1 (6 bases). Germline CDR1 reads MNHNY; CDR2 reads SVGAGI (reference sequence). CDR3 size: 13 residues. Between the trimmed V and J ends, which lost 4 bases and 5 bases, there was a span of 9 bases. For the CDR3, the DNA is TGTGCCAGCAGTTCCCAGGGGAACAATGAGCAGTTCTTC. As protein: CASSSQGNNEQFF.

The chain employs TRBV16 and TRBJ1-1; 9 bases are shared with TRBD1. CDR1 and CDR2 from the germline V gene are KGHSY and FQNENV. With V trimmed by 2 bases and J by 6 bases, 7 bases remained unmatched. CDR3 size: 15 residues. The CDR3 is CASSQDRGELSEAFF. In nucleotides, the CDR3 is TGTGCCAGCAGCCAAGACAGGGGGGAGTTGTCTGAAGCTTTCTTT.

The table lists this clone with a few counts. The chain recombines TRBV29-1 with TRBJ2-1; weak D call: TRBD2 (5 bases). The V gene's germline CDR1 is SQVTM and CDR2 ANQGSEA. Between the trimmed V and J ends, which lost 4 bases and 4 bases, there was a span of 14 bases. The CDR3 is 14 amino acids. The CDR3, as DNA: TGCAGCGTTGGTTTTGCGGGCAATTACAATGAGCAGTTCTTC. This codes for CSVGFAGNYNEQFF.

This clone was counted between two and nine times. The genes are TRBV5-1 and TRBJ2-3; D is perhaps TRBD2 (5 bases). This CDR3 has 15 amino acids. Trimming removed 1 base at V and 6 bases at J, with 15 bases between. In germline, CDR1 is SGHRS, CDR2 YFSETQ. For the CDR3, the DNA is TGCGCCAGCAGCTTGAGAGCAGCTAGGGAGGATACGCAGTATTTT. It encodes CASSLRAAREDTQYF.

This clone came up a few times. The chain carries TRBV27 and TRBJ2-7, with 7 bases lining up with TRBD1. V gave up 6 bases and J gave up 0 bases; unmatched junction bases: 8. The CDR3 runs 15 residues. Germline lookup yields CDR1 MNHEY and CDR2 SMNVEV (reference sequence). CDR3 sequence (DNA): TGTGCCAGCAGACGACAGGGCACCAACTCCTACGAGCAGTACTTC. This sequence encodes CASRRQGTNSYEQYF.

The chain carries TRBV19 and TRBJ2-2; possibly TRBD1 for D (5 bases). Trimming took off 6 bases at V and 1 base at J, with 12 bases between the two ends. This CDR3 is built from 15 residues. The germline gives CDR1 LNHDA, CDR2 SQIVND (reference sequence). The CDR3 protein is CASREQAMNTGELFF. As DNA, the CDR3 is TGTGCCAGTAGGGAACAGGCCATGAACACCGGGGAGCTGTTTTTT.

This chain's CDR3 is CASSLEALYNQPQHF. For the CDR3, the DNA is TGTGCCAGCAGCTTAGAGGCGTTATACAATCAGCCCCAGCATTTT. The genes are TRBV7-2 and TRBJ1-5; no clear D. CDR3 length: 15 residues. Germline V gene sequence: CDR1 SGHTA, CDR2 FQGNSA. V was pared by 1 base and J by 3 bases, with 10 bases between. Variable domain in full (rest from reference TRBV7-2 and TRBJ1-5): GAGVSQSPSNKVTEKGKDVELRCDPISGHTALYWYRQSLGQGLEFLIYFQGNSAPDKSGLPSDRFSAERTGGSVSTLTIQRTQQEDSAVYLCASSLEALYNQPQHFGDGTRLSIL.

This clone has a handful of counts. The genes are TRBV7-2 and TRBJ2-1, with 9 bases matching TRBD1. Germline values: CDR1 SGHTA, CDR2 FQGNSA. V lost 5 bases and J lost 6; bases outside the gene matches: 8. The CDR3 covers 15 residues. The CDR3 region is CASSIYRGRLNEQFF. In DNA, the CDR3 is TGTGCCAGCAGCATCTACAGGGGGCGCCTCAATGAGCAGTTCTTC.

V is TRBV28 and J is TRBJ1-3; the D is unclear. Germline assignment: CDR1 MDHEN and CDR2 SYDVKM. CDR3 length: 14 residues. V lost 9 bases, J lost 0 bases, and 12 bases lay in between. The CDR3 loop reads CASFRANSGNTIYF. CDR3 DNA sequence: TGTGCCAGTTTCCGGGCCAACTCTGGAAACACCATATATTTT.

The chain employs TRBV5-4 and TRBJ1-1, with a possible D match to TRBD1 (6 bases). Trimming pared 4 bases from V and 0 bases from J, leaving 10 bases between. The germline V gene has CDR1 SGHNT and CDR2 YYREEE (reference sequence). This CDR3 has 14 amino acids. CDR3 bases: TGTGCCAGCAGCCCCGGACAGATGAACACTGAAGCTTTCTTT. It yields the protein CASSPGQMNTEAFF.

This chain connects TRBV9 to TRBJ2-3, with 7 bases identical to TRBD2. The J segment lost 0 bases and the V segment lost 1 base, leaving 5 bases of the junction unmatched. CDR3 size: 16 residues. CDR1 and CDR2 (germline): SGDLS, YYNGEE. The DNA for the CDR3 is TGTGCCAGCAGCGTATTGGTTAGCGGGAGCACAGATACGCAGTATTTT. Translating it yields CASSVLVSGSTDTQYF. The complete variable domain, with remaining parts taken from reference TRBV9 and TRBJ2-3, reads DSGVTQTPKHLITATGQRVTLRCSPRSGDLSVYWYQQSLDQGLQFLIQYYNGEERAKGNILERFSAQQFPDLHSELNLSSLELGDSALYFCASSVLVSGSTDTQYFGPGTRLTVL.

This clone was seen more than once but under ten times. The V gene is TRBV6-5, the J gene TRBJ2-3, with 7 nucleotides matching TRBD1. After removal of 2 bases from V and 4 bases from J, the junction contained 3 bases not matched to a gene. Germline V gene lookup returns CDR1 MNHEY and CDR2 SVGAGI. The CDR3 covers 14 residues. The CDR3 loop is CASSYDRAADTQYF. CDR3 coding DNA: TGTGCCAGCAGTTACGACAGGGCCGCAGATACGCAGTATTTT.

The gene calls are TRBV25-1 and TRBJ1-2; D perhaps matches TRBD1 (6 bases). CDR3 size: 16 residues. The germline CDR1 and CDR2 sequences are MGHDK and SYGVNS. With 2 bases removed from V and 4 bases from J, the gap between germline ends came to 17 bases. The CDR3 nucleotides read TGTGCCAGCAGTGAACCCCCGGGACACGGGACCTATGGCTACACCTTC. It specifies CASSEPPGHGTYGYTF.

The chain links TRBV27 to TRBJ2-1, with a tentative D call TRBD1 (7 bases). Germline V lookup: CDR1 MNHEY, CDR2 SMNVEV (reference sequence). The CDR3 is 17 amino acids. Trimming cost V 6 bases and J 4 bases, with 22 bases left between them. In nucleotides, the CDR3 is TGTGCCAGCAGGTCTCCCGGGGGACAGAATAGGTACAATGAGCAGTTCTTC. It encodes CASRSPGGQNRYNEQFF.

This clone has a handful of counts. V usage is TRBV28 and J usage is TRBJ2-7; D may correspond to TRBD1 or TRBD2 (5 bases each). The germline V gene encodes CDR1 MDHEN and CDR2 SYDVKM. CDR3 length: 17 amino acids. V was clipped by 5 bases and J by 2 bases, with 22 bases between them. The CDR3 is CASSPPPGTRGAYEQYF. CDR3 coding DNA: TGTGCCAGCAGTCCTCCCCCCGGGACCCGGGGTGCCTACGAGCAGTACTTC.

This clone has a handful of counts. The sample carries other DNA sequences with the same CDR3. The V gene is TRBV18, the J gene TRBJ1-3; no reliable D call. V lost 1 base to trimming and J lost 1 base, with 5 bases between them. This CDR3 spans 14 amino acids. The germline V gene has CDR1 KGHSH and CDR2 LQKENI. CDR3 DNA sequence: TGTGCCAGCTCACCACAAGGATCTGGAAACACCATATATTTT. Residues: CASSPQGSGNTIYF.

The DNA for the CDR3 is TGTGCCAGCAGCTTAGGATCGGGACAGGTGTTCTCCTACGAGCAGTACTTC. Protein: CASSLGSGQVFSYEQYF. The chain is built from TRBV7-2 and TRBJ2-7, with 8 bases that match TRBD1. CDR1 SGHTA and CDR2 FQGNSA come from the germline V gene. V shed 1 base and J 0 bases; nucleotides not matched to a gene: 8. This CDR3 has 17 residues.

The chain couples TRBV15 to TRBJ2-7, with D tentatively TRBD2 (6 bases). Trimming removed 1 base from V and 0 bases from J, with 13 bases in between. Germline V gives CDR1 LNHNV, CDR2 YYDKDF (reference sequence). CDR3 length equals 16 residues. CDR3: CATSRGRRDRSYEQYF. In DNA form, the CDR3 reads TGTGCCACCAGCAGAGGCCGGAGGGACCGCTCCTACGAGCAGTACTTC.

In its sample, this clone was seen a few times. V is TRBV28 and J is TRBJ1-5; 7 nucleotides line up with TRBD1. The CDR3 consists of 13 residues. Germline assignment: CDR1 MDHEN and CDR2 SYDVKM. V shed 6 bases and J 7 bases; nucleotides not matched to a gene: 6. The CDR3 reads CASRTTGPQPQHF. The CDR3 region has the DNA TGTGCCAGCAGGACGACAGGGCCCCAGCCCCAGCATTTT.

This clone was counted only a few times. V gene TRBV9 combines with J gene TRBJ1-6, with a possible D match to TRBD1 (6 bases). Trimming removed 0 bases at V and 13 bases at J, with 14 bases between. Germline CDR1 is SGDLS and CDR2 is YYNGEE. This CDR3 contains 14 residues. CDR3 in DNA: TGTGCCAGCAGCGTAGACAGGGCAGGTATCCCCCTCCACTTT. The encoded protein is CASSVDRAGIPLHF.

This clone was seen a few times. The genes are TRBV19 and TRBJ2-5; D is unclear. The CDR3 has 13 residues. Germline CDR1 LNHDA, CDR2 SQIVND (reference sequence). V lost 8 bases and J 5 bases, leaving 15 bases between the germline ends. CDR3 in DNA: TGTGCCAGTCGTTTACCAGGCGTGGAGACCCAGTACTTC. This gives the protein CASRLPGVETQYF.

The J gene is TRBJ2-5, the V gene TRBV15; TRBD2 matches 11 bases. Germline CDR1 is LNHNV and CDR2 is YYDKDF (reference sequence). The J segment lost 4 bases and the V segment lost 0 bases, leaving 7 bases of the junction unmatched. This CDR3 contains 17 residues. The CDR3 DNA is TGTGCCACCAGCAGAGATCGGCTAGCGGGGGGTCGAGAGACCCAGTACTTC. Translated, it gives CATSRDRLAGGRETQYF. Full variable domain (missing parts from reference TRBV15 and TRBJ2-5): DAMVIQNPRYQVTQFGKPVTLSCSQTLNHNVMYWYQQKSSQAPKLLFHYYDKDFNNEADTPDNFQSRRPNTSFCFLDIRSPGLGDTAMYLCATSRDRLAGGRETQYFGPGTRLLVL.

The chain has TRBV7-9 and TRBJ1-1; D might be TRBD1 (5 bases). V was shortened by 4 bases and J by 7 bases, with 22 bases between the two germline ends. CDR1 and CDR2 (germline): SEHNR, FQNEAQ (reference sequence). The length of the CDR3 is 16 residues. DNA for the CDR3: TGTGCCAGCAGCTCCCCAGCGTGGGGCAGGGTCGGTGAAGCTTTCTTT. It codes for CASSSPAWGRVGEAFF.

This clone was detected only a few times. The CDR3 DNA reads TGTGCCAGCAGCCAAGGGCCAGGGGGCCCTGAAGCTTTCTTT. The encoded protein is CASSQGPGGPEAFF. The chain couples TRBV4-2 to TRBJ1-1; TRBD1 aligns across 8 bases. The V gene end was trimmed by 1 base and the J gene end by 6 bases; junction bases not matched to a gene: 4. This CDR3 contains 14 residues. Germline CDR1 and CDR2: LGHNA and YNFKEQ.